The 12 T cell receptor beta chains in this list originate from one sample, sequenced in a study of ipilimumab plus nivolumab after autologous stem cell transplantation. Measured with immunoSEQ multiplex PCR; TCRdb has only the in-frame clones, and not every one. Here the sample spans roughly 15,000 clones, roughly 80% being singletons. The starting material was PBMCs, obtained in a trial of ipilimumab plus nivolumab as post-transplant consolidation. The origin of the receptors is a male donor with diffuse large B-cell lymphoma.

The chain couples TRBV6-6 to TRBJ1-5, with 7 positions matching TRBD1. The junction had 6 bases not matched to a gene; V was cut back by 6 bases and J by 7 bases. The germline gives CDR1 MNHNY, CDR2 SVGAGI (reference sequence). The length of the CDR3 is 13 residues. CDR3 amino acids: CASSQTGKQPQHF. The CDR3 coding sequence is TGTGCCAGCAGCCAGACAGGGAAACAGCCCCAGCATTTT.

The chain links TRBV7-9 to TRBJ1-1; 8 positions match TRBD1. CDR3 length: 12 amino acids. Germline V gene data show CDR1 as SEHNR and CDR2 as FQNEAQ (reference sequence). V lost 6 bases to trimming and J lost 13 bases; unmatched junction nucleotides: 10. The CDR3 DNA sequence: TGTGCCAGCAGTCCAGGGGGCAGGGGAGTTTTCTTT. The encoded protein is CASSPGGRGVFF. The whole variable domain, remainder taken from reference TRBV7-9 and TRBJ1-1, is DTGVSQNPRHKITKRGQNVTFRCDPISEHNRLYWYRQTLGQGPEFLTYFQNEAQLEKSRLLSDRFSAERPKGSFSTLEIQRTEQGDSAMYLCASSPGGRGVFFGQGTRLTVV.

This chain joins TRBV7-2 and TRBJ1-3, with unresolved D. This CDR3 is 14 amino acids long. Per the germline V gene, CDR1 is SGHTA and CDR2 is FQGNSA. Trimming removed 2 bases from V and 8 bases from J, with 13 bases in between. The CDR3 sequence is CASSLLGRRDTIYF. CDR3 nucleotides: TGTGCCAGCAGCTTATTAGGCAGGCGAGACACCATATATTTT.

The chain joins TRBV4-3 to TRBJ2-1; D tentatively reads TRBD1 or TRBD2 (5 bases each). CDR1 and CDR2 (germline): LGHNA, YSLEER. The CDR3 is made up of 17 amino acids. V lost 0 bases and J lost 9, with 21 bases in between. The chain's CDR3 is CASSQEGDAVVFGEQFF. The CDR3 coding sequence is TGCGCCAGCAGCCAAGAAGGGGACGCGGTCGTTTTCGGTGAGCAGTTCTTC.

The CDR3 loop is CASSLRSQGGSTDTQYF. In DNA form, the CDR3 reads TGTGCCAGCAGCTTAAGGTCACAGGGGGGAAGCACAGATACGCAGTATTTT. V is TRBV5-4 and J is TRBJ2-3; 8 bases match TRBD1. J lost 0 bases, V lost 2 bases, and 8 bases had no gene match. This CDR3 has 17 residues. CDR1 and CDR2 from the germline V gene are SGHNT and YYREEE (reference sequence).

V and J are TRBV4-1 and TRBJ2-2, with 7 bases aligning to TRBD1. Germline CDR1 and CDR2: MGHRA and YSYEKL. After removal of 8 bases from V and 0 bases from J, the junction contained 9 bases not matched to a gene. The CDR3 is 16 residues long. Here the CDR3 DNA reads TGCGCCAGCGGTAGACAGGGCACCACGAACACCGGGGAGCTGTTTTTT. It encodes CASGRQGTTNTGELFF.

The chain combines TRBV18 with TRBJ2-7; 9 nucleotides align to TRBD1. The CDR3 consists of 14 residues. The J segment lost 1 base and the V segment lost 6 bases, leaving 4 bases of the junction unmatched. Germline CDR1 KGHSH, CDR2 LQKENI. The CDR3 nucleotides read TGTGCCAGCTCTGCCGGGACAGGGTCCTACGAGCAGTACTTC. Translation: CASSAGTGSYEQYF.

This clone appeared once. The V and J genes are TRBV6-1 and TRBJ2-7; D uncertain. The germline V gene encodes CDR1 MNHNS and CDR2 SASEGT. The CDR3 length is 15 residues. V was cut by 7 bases and J by 2 bases, with 18 bases left in between. DNA of the CDR3: TGTGCCAGCAAGGGTGTCGTCTGGGTACCCTACGAGCAGTACTTC. Translated, it gives CASKGVVWVPYEQYF.

V is TRBV9 and J is TRBJ2-1, with TRBD2 matching 8 bases. V was pared by 7 bases and J by 0 bases, with 6 bases of the junction left unmatched. CDR1 and CDR2 (germline): SGDLS, YYNGEE. The CDR3 is made up of 15 amino acids. CDR3 DNA: TGTGCCAGCTCGGCGGCGGGGGGCTCCTACAATGAGCAGTTCTTC. Its protein product is CASSAAGGSYNEQFF. Based on the CDR3 plus reference TRBV9 and TRBJ2-1, the full variable domain is DSGVTQTPKHLITATGQRVTLRCSPRSGDLSVYWYQQSLDQGLQFLIQYYNGEERAKGNILERFSAQQFPDLHSELNLSSLELGDSALYFCASSAAGGSYNEQFFGPGTRLTVL.

The rearrangement uses TRBV5-1 and TRBJ1-2, with 11 bases fitting TRBD1. V shed 3 bases, J shed 1 base, and the junction held 5 bases outside the gene matches. The CDR3 runs to 16 residues. Per the germline V gene, CDR1 is SGHRS and CDR2 is YFSETQ. CDR3 bases: TGCGCCAGCAGCTACGGACAGGGGGCGAATAACTATGGCTACACCTTC. Protein: CASSYGQGANNYGYTF.

The chain is built from TRBV2 and TRBJ2-5; TRBD1 agrees at 11 bases. This CDR3 is 14 amino acids long. V lost 9 bases and J lost 5; bases outside the gene matches: 8. Germline V CDR1 and CDR2: SNHLY, FYNNEI. CDR3 coding DNA: TGTGCCAGAAGGAGGGACAGGGGGATCGAGACCCAGTACTTC. Translating it yields CARRRDRGIETQYF.

A few counts support this clone. The chain is built from TRBV27 and TRBJ2-7, with D perhaps TRBD1 (7 bases). The V end was cut by 10 bases, the J end by 0 bases, with 13 bases between. Germline V lookup: CDR1 MNHEY, CDR2 SMNVEV (reference sequence). This CDR3 is 13 amino acids long. This CDR3 is CATRGDSSYEQYF. CDR3 bases: TGTGCCACCAGGGGGGACAGCTCCTACGAGCAGTACTTC.